This record concerns one T cell receptor (beta chain) sequence. The target antigen is unknown. TCRdb reprocessed the 5' RACE reads with MiXCR, giving one entry per CDR3 protein. Among 300,000 or so distinct CDR3 sequences listed, more than 8% were seen once. The CDR3 runs to 14 residues. V dropped 7 bases and J dropped 0; count of bases not matched to a gene: 5. The germline CDR1 and CDR2 sequences are SNHLY and FYNNEI. This record comes from a study of identical twins. Regarding the study as a whole: Compared with models, monozygotic twins showed more out-of-frame TCR alpha sharing.

A further study also used this sample, focusing on yellow fever vaccine responses in identical twins.

The sample taken for sequencing was CD8+ T cells sorted from blood. The receptor was derived from a woman under 30 in good health. This chain joins TRBV2 and TRBJ2-7, with TRBD1 identical over 8 bases. The CDR3 nucleotides are TGTGCCAGCATCCGACAGGGGAACTCCTACGAGCAGTACTTC. Translated: CASIRQGNSYEQYF.